These 10 T cell receptor beta chains were sequenced from one sample in a study of control samples from healthy donors and cancer patients. The method was immunoSEQ multiplex PCR; TCRdb's version includes in-frame clones alone and lacks a portion of them. The sample records some 13,000 clones, roughly three quarters being singletons. Sequenced: formalin-fixed, paraffin-embedded tissue. The origin of the receptors is a male donor with melanoma.

By its share, this clone is large. V is TRBV2 and J is TRBJ2-7; D is perhaps TRBD1 or TRBD2 (5 bases each). Trimming shortened V by 4 bases and J by 6 bases, and 7 bases separated the two germline ends. This CDR3 contains 11 residues. Germline loops: CDR1 SNHLY, CDR2 FYNNEI. The CDR3 region has the DNA TGTGCCAGCAGTGTGGGGACCGAGCAGTACTTC. This gives the protein CASSVGTEQYF.

CDR3 residues: CAWRGLRETQYF. In DNA, the CDR3 is TGTGCCTGGAGAGGGTTACGGGAGACCCAGTACTTC. This sequence joins TRBV30 and TRBJ2-5; D is undetermined. Germline V gene lookup returns CDR1 GTSNPN and CDR2 SVGIG (reference sequence). The V gene lost 3 bases and the J gene lost 5 bases, with 10 bases spanning the gap. The CDR3 is 12 amino acids.

This chain links TRBV7-9 with TRBJ2-5; a weak D match, TRBD2 (6 bases). V lost 5 bases to trimming and J lost 2 bases, with 12 bases between them. The CDR3 contains 14 residues. The germline CDR1 and CDR2 sequences are SEHNR and FQNEAQ (reference sequence). CDR3 DNA sequence: TGTGCCAGCAGCATGCGGGGCGTGCAAGAGACCCAGTACTTC. Translated: CASSMRGVQETQYF.

The rearrangement uses TRBV7-2 and TRBJ1-1, with 7 bases matching TRBD1. V trimming: 1 base; J trimming: 3 bases; junction bases outside the gene matches: 2. Germline V gene data show CDR1 as SGHTA and CDR2 as FQGNSA. The CDR3 length is 14 residues. The CDR3 is CASSLGGQYTEAFF. CDR3 DNA: TGTGCCAGCAGCTTAGGGGGACAGTACACTGAAGCTTTCTTT.

In the case of this clone: Germline is not matched at one junction end, which may reflect a read error. The genes are TRBV7-9 and TRBJ2-2; the D gene could be TRBD1 or TRBD2 (6 bases each). CDR1 is SEHNR, CDR2 FQNEAQ, per germline (reference sequence). The CDR3 is 13 amino acids. CDR3 sequence (DNA): TGTGCCAGCAGCTTAGTGGAAAGGGGGGAACTGTTTTTT. It is translated as CASSLVERGELFF.

CDR3 amino acids: CASSQDTTEAFF. The CDR3 nucleotides are TGTGCCAGCAGCCAAGATACAACTGAAGCTTTCTTT. The gene calls are TRBV14 and TRBJ1-1; D remains ambiguous. This CDR3 has 12 residues. Germline lookup yields CDR1 SGHDN and CDR2 FVKESK. Trimming shortened V by 0 bases and J by 5 bases, and 4 bases separated the two germline ends. Variable domain in full (rest from reference TRBV14 and TRBJ1-1): EAGVTQFPSHSVIEKGQTVTLRCDPISGHDNLYWYRRVMGKEIKFLLHFVKESKQDESGMPNNRFLAERTGGTYSTLKVQPAELEDSGVYFCASSQDTTEAFFGQGTRLTVV.

DNA of the CDR3: TGTGCCAGCAGCTTAGAGGGGGGGCGCGGGTACAATGAGCAGTTCTTC. It specifies CASSLEGGRGYNEQFF. The genes are TRBV11-2 and TRBJ2-1; D is perhaps TRBD2 (7 bases). This CDR3 is built from 16 residues. Germline-derived CDR1 and CDR2 are SGHAT and FQNNGV. The germline V and J ends were trimmed by 0 bases and 4 bases, with 13 bases remaining between them.

The chain recombines TRBV5-1 with TRBJ1-6; D call uncertain. CDR1 and CDR2 (germline): SGHRS, YFSETQ. V was trimmed by 0 bases and J by 7 bases, leaving 5 bases between them. There are 13 residues in the CDR3. Here the CDR3 DNA reads TGCGCCAGCAGCTTGGAAGGAAATTCACCCCTCCACTTT. Its translation: CASSLEGNSPLHF.

The sample holds one count of this clone. The rearrangement links TRBV29-1 to TRBJ2-7; tentative D call: TRBD2 (6 bases). The CDR3 has 12 residues. CDR1 is SQVTM, CDR2 ANQGSEA, per germline. Deletions cut 2 bases from V and 9 bases from J, with 14 bases between. The CDR3 coding sequence is TGCAGCGTTGAACAGGCGGGGTCCAGGCAGTACTTC. As protein: CSVEQAGSRQYF.

In its sample, this clone was seen a few times. The chain uses TRBV6-5 and TRBJ2-3, with 9 bases matching TRBD1. There are 15 residues in the CDR3. Germline V gene sequence: CDR1 MNHEY, CDR2 SVGAGI. With 6 bases clipped from V and 1 base from J, the junction kept 5 bases outside the gene matches. The CDR3 protein is CASSRQGDRTDTQYF. The CDR3 DNA sequence: TGTGCCAGCAGCAGACAGGGGGACCGCACAGATACGCAGTATTTT.